This record looks at one T cell receptor beta chain sequence and its context. There are many counts of this clonotype. The specificity of this receptor is unknown. Base quality data are lacking; no much larger clone is found one base away. Every donor in the study was a healthy Caucasian. The twin cohort consisted of three pairs of female monozygotic twins, all aged about 18 to 29 years. Positive isolation kits from Invitrogen were used to isolate CD4+ and CD8+ T cell populations. The entry originates in a study of identical twins (dated by TCRdb to 2016 to 2017). Notes on the research overall: To test whether fetal clonotypes persist, the study used deep sequencing on TCR alpha and beta repertoires from monozygotic twins, unrelated adults of various ages, and cord blood. To rule out contamination, the twin experiments were replicated at different times with different library preparation protocols. The paper as a whole reports these results and caveats: Out-of-frame TCR alpha sharing in monozygotic twins was systematically underestimated by recombination models, whereas sharing between unrelated individuals was in agreement with the recombination models. Excess twin sharing in beta out-of-frame sequences was weaker because fewer shared sequences lowered the signal-to-noise ratio. Out-of-frame TCR alpha sequences shared between twins showed an excess of low generation-probability sequences compared with coincidental sharing between unrelated individuals. Conclusions relied on cross-sectional statistical analysis, since the same donors could not be followed over many years. Fewer insertions were carried by abundant cord blood beta clonotypes; a weaker similar trend was observed in young adult naive repertoires, while no such trend was observed in memory repertoires. Zero-insertion analyses could be partly confounded by invariant T cells such as MAIT and iNKT, although diverse VJ usage argued against such confounding for most clonotypes.

There are 12 amino acids in the CDR3, from cysteine to phenylalanine inclusive. Only the CDR3 portion is preserved as DNA: 36 bases, with reading frame beginning at the first base. Trimming at the junction amounts to 3 bases on V and 5 bases on J, and the germline ends lie 8 bases apart. Preparation of the library involved 5' RACE. This sample was sequenced with an Illumina HiSeq 2000. Template switching introduced a universal primer binding site; the final cDNA contained a unique molecular identifier, enabling accurate counting of TCR cDNA molecules. Specific primers in the conserved constant-segment region were used to synthesize first-strand cDNA for TCR alpha and beta chains. To control for contamination, each cDNA library was double barcoded with a SMART-Mk sample barcode plus Illumina barcodes. TruSeq adapter sequences and Illumina sample barcodes were added in two successive PCR steps. The TCR alpha and beta cDNA libraries were sequenced on the Illumina HiSeq platform using custom primers. The source study handled its data this way. Raw reads were processed with MiGEC to extract unique molecular identifiers, and MiXCR was used to determine CDR3 positions. Recombination models were inferred per individual with the repgenHMM and IGoR tools using an EM algorithm. The analysis of shared clonotypes was done with the tcR package in R, with sharing normalized by the product of cloneset sizes. To study raw recombination without the effects of thymic and clonal selection, out-of-frame nonproductive sequences were analyzed. In-frame beta chains were kept once TCRdb had trimmed the public reads at Q25 with fastp and called clones with MiXCR. Each CDR3 protein gets just one entry, which takes the most common genes and DNA from the rows behind it. The V and J calls come from TCRdb's annotation, not from the publication. This sample is represented by some 500,000 distinct CDR3 sequences; approximately 15% of them were singletons. Together, the top ten hold roughly 0.5% of the sample.

These same records also appear under a second study, on yellow fever vaccine responses in identical twins. Per that second paper: According to the authors, the vaccine-induced T cell response in identical twins seemed to be partly convergent and partly specific to each individual. Focusing on identical twins, the study followed the T cell clones that responded to the vaccine, and did so with precision.

Sequences were obtained from CD4+ T cells sorted from blood. This chain is built from TRBV12-3 or TRBV12-4 and TRBJ2-7; the D region possibly corresponds to TRBD2 (5 bases align). This TCR came from a young woman in good health. The bases read TGTGCCAGCAGTTTCCGGGGTCACGAGCAGTACTTC. The translation is CASSFRGHEQYF.